This entry describes one T cell receptor (beta chain). This clone showed up just once. Its target antigen remains unknown. The input lacks base qualities; no much larger clone sits a single base away. Cut back by 6 bases and 1 base, the V and J ends lie 13 bases apart. The CDR3 runs 14 amino acids, cysteine and phenylalanine included. The CDR3 DNA has 42 bases and is translated from base 1. The germline V gene sets CDR1 to SNHLY and CDR2 to FYNNEI. The immunoSEQ Assay, a bias-controlled multiplex PCR, was used to amplify TCRbeta CDR3 regions from genomic DNA. For the original study's pipeline: The number of nucleated cells in each sample was estimated from the amplification of reference gene primers within the assay. To quantify the absolute abundance of each unique TCRbeta CDR3 rearrangement, sequence reads were collapsed and filtered. For each sample, productive Simpson clonality was calculated as the square root of Simpson's diversity index across productive rearrangements. Imported from immuneACCESS, the table was reduced by TCRdb to in-frame sequences with V and J called. These copies leave out some clones; in studies compared against another copy, an unresolved V gene accounts for under half, and the cause of the remainder is not known. For V, J and clone size, that table is used; D and trimming come from the DNA. The sample yields around 140,000 clones; around nine tenths were counted once. The ten largest clones represent about an eighth of the sample.

This specimen comes from a study of blood T cell repertoires in COVID-19 (dated by TCRdb to the early 2020s). About the investigation overall: Samples covering the acute and convalescent phases of COVID-19 were provided by collaborators in the United States, Italy and Spain. The prospective study material was composed of cDNA or gDNA derived from T cells, B-cell-depleted T cells, or PBMCs. Subjects who had been exposed to COVID-19, were actively infected with it, or had recovered from it provided the deeply sampled blood TCRbeta repertoires that made up the dataset. The repertoires were released in a freely available public database intended as a resource for research on the immune response to SARS-CoV-2. The samples were drawn from the first 160 participants of the ongoing ImmuneRACE study and from some 1,300 subjects provided by 6 global collaborators. A de-identified subject ID, COVID-19 status, age in years and sex were almost always included in the sample metadata. Where available, HLA class I and class II types were obtained from metadata supplied by the sample provider rather than from assay-based typing.

General study outcomes and caveats: The amount of clinical and demographic metadata varied by source and participant and was provided uncurated.

In Seattle, one collaborating source enrolled patients while the infection was active and tracked those patients longitudinally over the course of disease. Collaborating institutions collected whole blood in K2EDTA tubes following their own protocols. For TCRbeta analysis, collaborator samples were shipped as frozen whole blood, as isolated PBMCs, or as DNA extracted from either sample type. This TCR was recovered from a woman aged 70-85 years with COVID-19, enrolled during active disease. Rearrangement joined TRBV2 to TRBJ2-7; possibly the D gene is TRBD2, per 5 matching bases. Input material: peripheral blood. The sequenced DNA: TGTGCCAGCAGGAATAGGGAGAATTCCTACGAGCAGTACTTC. The resulting protein is CASRNRENSYEQYF.